Listed below are T cell receptor beta chains from one sample, sequenced in a study of shared clonotypes between healthy human individuals. TCRdb's copy holds only in-frame clones and misses some; the assay was immunoSEQ multiplex PCR. The data show about a million clones, approximately 80% seen once. The material sequenced was memory CD4+ T cells from PBMCs. The source of these receptors is a man aged 18 to 29 in good health. Some clones in this sample may be carry-over from other donors' samples. The CDR3 runs from the conserved cysteine through the conserved F or W. Each record gives: J gene, D gene, clone size, V gene, CDR3 protein, CDR3 DNA. A D gene is named only where the DNA matches it firmly. Size values are once, few and many counts, or a class for expanded clones, and some rows have none.

>TRBJ2-1|-|once|TRBV7-2
CASTYITDEQFF
TGTGCCAGCACTTATATCACGGATGAGCAGTTCTTC
>TRBJ2-7|-|-|TRBV21-1
CASSKKSDRPSVYEQYF
TGTGCCAGCAGCAAAAAATCGGACAGGCCGTCGGTCTACGAGCAGTACTTC
>TRBJ2-3|TRBD2|-|TRBV4-1
CASSQPGLADSTDTQYF
TGCGCCAGCAGCCAACCGGGACTAGCGGATAGCACAGATACGCAGTATTTT
>TRBJ2-2|-|-|TRBV7-3
CASSLTRDRELFF
TGTGCCAGCAGCTTAACCAGGGACCGGGAGCTGTTTTTT
>TRBJ2-7|TRBD2|-|TRBV20-1
CSWVAGGEQYF
TGCAGTTGGGTCGCGGGAGGAGAGCAGTACTTC
>TRBJ2-5|-|-|TRBV5-1
CASSPFGTVEETQYF
TGCGCCAGCAGCCCATTCGGGACGGTAGAAGAGACCCAGTACTTC
>TRBJ2-1|-|-|TRBV7-9
CASRPPQLNNEQFF
TGTGCCAGCAGGCCCCCCCAGCTCAACAATGAGCAGTTCTTC
>TRBJ2-1|TRBD2|-|TRBV5-1
CASSLPGLAVNEQFF
TGCGCCAGCAGCTTGCCGGGACTAGCTGTCAATGAGCAGTTCTTC
>TRBJ2-5|TRBD1|-|TRBV7-2
CASSSFSTGGETQYF
TGTGCCAGCAGCTCATTCTCTACAGGGGGAGAGACCCAGTACTTC
>TRBJ2-3|-|-|TRBV18
CASSPTGGFTDTQYF
TGTGCCAGCTCACCGACAGGCGGATTCACAGATACGCAGTATTTT
>TRBJ2-7|-|-|TRBV5-1
CASSLDSDYEQYF
TGCGCCAGCAGCTTGGACTCCGACTACGAGCAGTACTTC
>TRBJ1-2|-|-|TRBV15
CATSREYQNYGYTF
TGTGCCACCAGCAGAGAATATCAGAACTATGGCTACACCTTC
>TRBJ2-1|-|-|TRBV19
CASSPRPNEQFF
TGTGCCAGTAGTCCCCGGCCGAATGAGCAGTTCTTC
>TRBJ2-7|TRBD1|-|TRBV5-1
CASSSGQGYEQYF
TGCGCCAGCAGCTCGGGACAGGGTTACGAGCAGTACTTC
>TRBJ2-1|TRBD1|-|TRBV9
CASSVGGTGEWLEQFF
TGTGCCAGCAGCGTAGGTGGGACAGGGGAATGGCTTGAGCAGTTCTTC
>TRBJ2-1|TRBD2|-|TRBV6-1
CASSGHLTSGSSSYNEQFF
TGTGCCAGCAGTGGGCATTTGACTAGCGGTTCGAGCTCCTACAATGAGCAGTTCTTC
>TRBJ2-5|-|-|TRBV10-3
CAISEDGHGETQYF
TGTGCCATCAGTGAGGACGGGCATGGAGAGACCCAGTACTTC
>TRBJ1-1|-|-|TRBV6-6
CASNLKPDSEAFF
TGTGCCAGCAACCTCAAACCGGACAGCGAAGCTTTCTTT
>TRBJ2-1|TRBD1|-|TRBV5-8
CASSFEGTGRNEQFF
TGTGCCAGCAGCTTTGAAGGGACAGGGCGGAATGAGCAGTTCTTC
>TRBJ1-1|-|-|TRBV5-4
CASSLRTGMNTEAFF
TGTGCCAGCAGCTTACGGACCGGCATGAACACTGAAGCTTTCTTT
>TRBJ1-1|-|-|TRBV6-5
CASSYEGRMNTEAFF
TGTGCCAGCAGTTACGAGGGCAGAATGAACACTGAAGCTTTCTTT
>TRBJ2-1|-|-|TRBV27
CASSSSRGTPQFF
TGTGCCAGCAGTTCCAGTCGGGGGACACCTCAGTTCTTC
>TRBJ2-1|TRBD2|-|TRBV6-5
CASRAGGGNEQFF
TGTGCCAGCAGAGCGGGAGGAGGTAATGAGCAGTTCTTC
>TRBJ2-3|TRBD1|-|TRBV28
CASTQAGTGEDTQYF
TGTGCCAGCACCCAAGCCGGGACAGGGGAAGATACGCAGTATTTT
>TRBJ2-7|TRBD2|-|TRBV9
CASSVSSGSYEQYF
TGTGCCAGCAGCGTGTCTAGCGGGAGTTACGAGCAGTACTTC
>TRBJ2-2|-|-|TRBV28
CASSLTRRGSGNGELFF
TGTGCCAGCAGTTTGACCCGCCGAGGGAGCGGTAACGGGGAGCTGTTTTTT
>TRBJ2-3|-|-|TRBV4-2
CASSRSPGAADTQYF
TGTGCCAGCAGCCGCTCCCCCGGGGCGGCAGATACGCAGTATTTT
>TRBJ2-7|-|-|TRBV5-1
CASSRVEGDGEQYF
TGCGCCAGCAGTCGGGTTGAGGGGGACGGCGAGCAGTACTTC
>TRBJ1-5|-|once|TRBV11-2
CASSLDSTWNQPQHF
TGTGCCAGCAGCTTAGATTCCACGTGGAATCAGCCCCAGCATTTT
>TRBJ2-7|-|-|TRBV27
CASSSPGQGASGGYEQYF
TGTGCCAGCAGTTCCCCGGGACAGGGTGCTAGCGGGGGTTACGAGCAGTACTTC
>TRBJ2-5|-|-|TRBV5-4
CASSLAGRHRETQYF
TGTGCCAGCAGCTTGGCGGGACGGCATAGGGAGACCCAGTACTTC
>TRBJ2-5|-|-|TRBV7-2
CASSFSLATETQYF
TGTGCCAGCAGCTTTAGCCTGGCTACGGAGACCCAGTACTTC
>TRBJ2-1|TRBD2|-|TRBV11-2
CASSLWISGRGGEQFF
TGTGCCAGCAGCTTATGGATTAGCGGGAGGGGGGGTGAGCAGTTCTTC
>TRBJ2-3|-|-|TRBV27
CASSLSRGGKGTDTQYF
TGTGCCAGCAGTTTATCAAGGGGCGGGAAGGGCACAGATACGCAGTATTTT
>TRBJ2-3|-|-|TRBV13
CASSLVLQFQYF
TGTGCCAGCAGCTTAGTCCTTCAGTTCCAGTATTTT
>TRBJ2-2|TRBD1|-|TRBV30
CAWRAGTGEAGELFF
TGTGCCTGGAGAGCCGGGACAGGGGAGGCTGGGGAGCTGTTTTTT
>TRBJ2-3|TRBD1|-|TRBV5-1
CASSTQQGATDTQYF
TGCGCCAGCAGCACCCAACAGGGGGCAACAGATACGCAGTATTTT
>TRBJ2-1|-|-|TRBV27
CASRIMVGYNEQFF
TGTGCCAGCAGGATCATGGTGGGGTACAATGAGCAGTTCTTC
>TRBJ1-2|TRBD1|-|TRBV2
CASSAGQGAVGGYTF
TGTGCCAGCAGTGCAGGACAGGGGGCCGTCGGTGGCTACACCTTC
>TRBJ2-2|-|few|TRBV18
CASSPRAGADTGELFF
TGTGCCAGCTCACCAAGGGCAGGGGCTGACACCGGGGAGCTGTTTTTT
>TRBJ1-1|-|few|TRBV15
CATSRDTRNTEAFF
TGTGCCACCAGCAGAGATACGAGGAACACTGAAGCTTTCTTT
>TRBJ2-1|-|-|TRBV7-2
CASRPAERSSYNEQFF
TGTGCCAGCAGACCTGCGGAACGGAGCTCCTACAATGAGCAGTTCTTC
>TRBJ2-7|TRBD2|-|TRBV28
CASSPGGAEAHEQYF
TGTGCCAGCAGCCCCGGGGGGGCGGAGGCTCACGAGCAGTACTTC
>TRBJ2-6|-|-|TRBV27
CASSSAQSSGANVLTF
TGTGCCAGCAGTTCCGCCCAGAGTTCTGGGGCCAACGTCCTGACTTTC
>TRBJ2-3|TRBD1|-|TRBV15
CATSSKTGGDTQYF
TGTGCCACCAGCAGCAAAACAGGGGGAGATACGCAGTATTTT
>TRBJ1-1|-|-|TRBV5-4
CASSLQKRDTEAFF
TGTGCCAGCAGCTTGCAGAAAAGGGACACTGAAGCTTTCTTT
>TRBJ1-1|-|-|TRBV28
CASSLLRGGGNSEAFF
TGTGCCAGCAGTTTACTAAGAGGGGGAGGTAACTCTGAAGCTTTCTTT
>TRBJ1-4|TRBD1|once|TRBV30
CAWSQQGREKLFF
TGTGCCTGGAGTCAACAGGGGAGAGAAAAACTGTTTTTT
>TRBJ1-5|-|few|TRBV30
CAWSTQGRQPQHF
TGTGCCTGGAGTACCCAGGGAAGACAGCCCCAGCATTTT
>TRBJ1-2|-|-|TRBV4-1
CASSAAGGTYGYTF
TGCGCCAGCAGCGCCGCGGGGGGGACCTATGGCTACACCTTC
>TRBJ1-5|-|-|TRBV5-6
CASSWGFGPQHF
TGTGCCAGCAGCTGGGGGTTTGGGCCCCAGCATTTT
>TRBJ2-5|-|-|TRBV10-3
CAIRGDGQETQYF
TGTGCCATCAGGGGGGACGGTCAAGAGACCCAGTACTTC
>TRBJ2-7|-|-|TRBV2
CASSDSLWEQYF
TGTGCCAGCAGTGATAGCCTGTGGGAGCAGTACTTC
>TRBJ1-4|-|-|TRBV4-3
CASSQVLREKLFF
TGCGCCAGCAGCCAAGTACTGAGGGAAAAACTGTTTTTT
>TRBJ2-4|TRBD1|-|TRBV28
CASSFPGQGGSKNIQYF
TGTGCCAGCAGTTTCCCAGGACAGGGCGGGTCCAAAAACATTCAGTACTTC